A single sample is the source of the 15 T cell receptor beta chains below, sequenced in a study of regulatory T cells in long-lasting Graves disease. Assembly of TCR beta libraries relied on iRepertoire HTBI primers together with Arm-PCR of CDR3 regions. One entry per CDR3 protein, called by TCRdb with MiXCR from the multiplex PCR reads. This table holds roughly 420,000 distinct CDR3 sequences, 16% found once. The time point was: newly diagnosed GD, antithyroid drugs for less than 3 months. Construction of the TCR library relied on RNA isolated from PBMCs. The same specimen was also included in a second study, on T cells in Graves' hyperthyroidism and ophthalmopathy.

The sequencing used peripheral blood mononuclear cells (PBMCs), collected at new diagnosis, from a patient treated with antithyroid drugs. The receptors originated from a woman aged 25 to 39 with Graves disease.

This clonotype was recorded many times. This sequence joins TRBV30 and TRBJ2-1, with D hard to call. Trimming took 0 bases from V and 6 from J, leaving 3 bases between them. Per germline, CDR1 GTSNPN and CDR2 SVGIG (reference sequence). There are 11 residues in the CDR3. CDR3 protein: CAWSVINEQFF. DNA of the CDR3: TGTGCCTGGAGTGTAATCAATGAGCAGTTCTTC. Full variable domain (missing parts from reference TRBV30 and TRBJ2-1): SQTIHQWPATLVQPVGSPLSLECTVEGTSNPNLYWYRQAAGRGLQLLFYSVGIGQISSEVPQNLSASRPQDRQFILSSKKLLLSDSGFYLCAWSVINEQFFGPGTRLTVL.

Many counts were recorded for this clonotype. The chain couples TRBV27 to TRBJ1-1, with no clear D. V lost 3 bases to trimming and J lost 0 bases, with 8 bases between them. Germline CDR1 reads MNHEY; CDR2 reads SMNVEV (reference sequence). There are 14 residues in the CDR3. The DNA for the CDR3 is TGTGCCAGCAGTTTCCGGGCGGTGAACACTGAAGCTTTCTTT. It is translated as CASSFRAVNTEAFF.

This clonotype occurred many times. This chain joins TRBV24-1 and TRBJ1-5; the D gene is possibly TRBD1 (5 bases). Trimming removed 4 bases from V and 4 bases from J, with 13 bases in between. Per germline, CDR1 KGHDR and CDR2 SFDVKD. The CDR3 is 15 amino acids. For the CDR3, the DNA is TGTGCCACCAGTGACCGAGGGGCCTTAAATCAGCCCCAGCATTTT. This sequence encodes CATSDRGALNQPQHF.

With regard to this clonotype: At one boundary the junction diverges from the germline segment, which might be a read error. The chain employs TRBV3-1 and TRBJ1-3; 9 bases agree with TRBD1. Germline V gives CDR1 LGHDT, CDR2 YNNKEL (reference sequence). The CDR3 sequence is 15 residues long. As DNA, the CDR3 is TGTGCCAGCAGCCGGGACAGGGTCTCTGGAAACACCACATATTTT. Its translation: CASSRDRVSGNTTYF.

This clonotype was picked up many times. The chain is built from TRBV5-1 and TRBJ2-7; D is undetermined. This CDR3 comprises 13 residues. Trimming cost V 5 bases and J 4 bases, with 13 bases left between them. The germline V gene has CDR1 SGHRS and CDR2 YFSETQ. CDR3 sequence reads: CASSHLGEYEQYF. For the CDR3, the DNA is TGCGCCAGCAGTCACCTTGGTGAATACGAGCAGTACTTC.

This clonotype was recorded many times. This CDR3 reads CASSFRDGTSGPYEQYF. CDR3 bases: TGTGCCAGCAGCTTCCGTGATGGGACTAGCGGGCCCTACGAGCAGTACTTC. J is TRBJ2-7 and V is TRBV13, with 12 bases that match TRBD2. J was trimmed by 2 bases and V by 3 bases; bases with no gene match: 8. The CDR3 spans 17 residues. CDR1 and CDR2 (germline): PRHDT, FYEKMQ (reference sequence).

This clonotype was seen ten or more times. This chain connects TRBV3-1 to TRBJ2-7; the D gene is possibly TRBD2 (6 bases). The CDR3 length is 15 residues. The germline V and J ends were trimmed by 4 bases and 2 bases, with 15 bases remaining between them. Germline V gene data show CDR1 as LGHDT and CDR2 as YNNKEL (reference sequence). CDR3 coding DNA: TGTGCCAGCAGCCGTGGGGGGACCGCACCCTACGAGCAGTACTTC. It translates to CASSRGGTAPYEQYF.

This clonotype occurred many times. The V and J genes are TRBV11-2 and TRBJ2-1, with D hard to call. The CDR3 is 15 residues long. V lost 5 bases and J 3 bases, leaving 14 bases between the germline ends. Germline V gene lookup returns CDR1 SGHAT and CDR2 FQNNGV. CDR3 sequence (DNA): TGTGCCAGCAGCCCCCTGAGTCCACACTACAATGAGCAGTTCTTC. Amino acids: CASSPLSPHYNEQFF. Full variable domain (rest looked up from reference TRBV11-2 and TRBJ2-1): EAGVAQSPRYKIIEKRQSVAFWCNPISGHATLYWYQQILGQGPKLLIQFQNNGVVDDSQLPKDRFSAERLKGVDSTLKIQPAKLEDSAVYLCASSPLSPHYNEQFFGPGTRLTVL.

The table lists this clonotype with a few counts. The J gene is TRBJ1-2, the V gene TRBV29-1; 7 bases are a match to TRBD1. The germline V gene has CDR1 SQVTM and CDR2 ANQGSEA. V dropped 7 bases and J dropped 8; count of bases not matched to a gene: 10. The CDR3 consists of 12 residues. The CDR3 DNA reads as TGCAGCGCCGAGGGCATAGGGGGCGGCTACACCTTC. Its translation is CSAEGIGGGYTF.

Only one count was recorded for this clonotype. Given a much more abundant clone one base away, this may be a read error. This chain's CDR3 is CATSRGSGSLNNEQYF. Written as DNA, the CDR3 is TGTGCCACCAGCAGAGGTAGCGGGAGTTTGAACAATGAGCAGTACTTC. This chain links TRBV15 with TRBJ2-7; 9 nucleotides line up with TRBD2. In germline, CDR1 is LNHNV, CDR2 YYDKDF (reference sequence). J lost 7 bases, V lost 1 base, and 11 bases had no gene match. CDR3 length: 16 residues.

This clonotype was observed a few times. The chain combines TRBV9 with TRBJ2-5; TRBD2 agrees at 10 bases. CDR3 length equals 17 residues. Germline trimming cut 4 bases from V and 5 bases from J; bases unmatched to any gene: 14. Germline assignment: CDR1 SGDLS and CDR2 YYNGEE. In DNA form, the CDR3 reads TGTGCCAGCAGCACCGGGACTAGCGTACACGGGAGGGAGACCCAGTACTTC. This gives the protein CASSTGTSVHGRETQYF.

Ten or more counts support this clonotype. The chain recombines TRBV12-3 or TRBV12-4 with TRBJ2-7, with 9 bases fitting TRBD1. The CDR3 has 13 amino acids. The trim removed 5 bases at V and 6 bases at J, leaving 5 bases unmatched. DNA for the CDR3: TGTGCCAGCAGTGGGGACAGGGCTTTCGAGCAGTACTTC. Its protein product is CASSGDRAFEQYF.

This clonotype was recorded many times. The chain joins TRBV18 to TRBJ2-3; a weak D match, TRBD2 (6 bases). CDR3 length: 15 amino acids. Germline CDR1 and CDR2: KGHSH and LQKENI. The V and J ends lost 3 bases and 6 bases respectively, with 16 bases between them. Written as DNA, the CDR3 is TGTGCCAGCTCACCGACTAGAACCGCAGATGATACGCAGTATTTT. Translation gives CASSPTRTADDTQYF.

The CDR3 loop is CSARGLRGVWQPQHF. The CDR3 nucleotides are TGCAGTGCTAGAGGTTTGAGAGGGGTTTGGCAGCCCCAGCATTTT. The rearrangement uses TRBV20-1 and TRBJ1-5, with TRBD1 as a possible D gene (5 bases). The length of the CDR3 is 15 residues. Germline-derived CDR1 and CDR2 are DFQATT and SNEGSKA (reference sequence). V was clipped by 1 base and J by 7 bases, with 17 bases between them.

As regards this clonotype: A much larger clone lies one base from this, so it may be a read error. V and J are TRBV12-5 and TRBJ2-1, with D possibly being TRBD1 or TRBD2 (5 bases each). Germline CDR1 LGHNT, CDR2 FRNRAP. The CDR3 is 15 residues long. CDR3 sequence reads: CARGFDGTAPYEQFF. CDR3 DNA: TGTGCTAGGGGTTTCGACGGGACCGCCCCCTATGAGCAGTTCTTC.